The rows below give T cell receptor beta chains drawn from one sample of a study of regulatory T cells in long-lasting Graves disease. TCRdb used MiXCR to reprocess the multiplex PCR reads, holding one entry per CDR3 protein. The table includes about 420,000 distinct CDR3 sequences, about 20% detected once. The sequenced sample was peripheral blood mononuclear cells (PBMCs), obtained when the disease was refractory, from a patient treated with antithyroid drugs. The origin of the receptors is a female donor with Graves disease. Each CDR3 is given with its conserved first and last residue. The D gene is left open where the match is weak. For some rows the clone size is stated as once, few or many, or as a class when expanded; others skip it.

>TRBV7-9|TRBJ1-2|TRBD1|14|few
TGTGCCAGCAGCTTAACAGGGGGCGCGAATGGCTGCACCTTC
CASSLTGGANGCTF
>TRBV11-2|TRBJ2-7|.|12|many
TGTGCCAGCTCCCAGCCTTCCTACGAGCAGTACTTC
CASSQPSYEQYF
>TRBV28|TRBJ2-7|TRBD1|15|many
TGTGCCAGCAGCCTAGACAGGGCTCTCACCTACGAGCAGTACTTC
CASSLDRALTYEQYF
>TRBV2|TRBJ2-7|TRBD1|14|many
TGTGCCAGCAAGGGACAGGGGGCCTCCTACGAGCAGTACTTC
CASKGQGASYEQYF
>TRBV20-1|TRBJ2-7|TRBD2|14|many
TGCAGTGCTTTGCTAGCGGGAGAGCCCTACGAGCAGTACTTC
CSALLAGEPYEQYF
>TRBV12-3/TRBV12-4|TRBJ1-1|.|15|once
TGTGCCAGCAGTTTAGTGGGGCCCTCCCGCACTGAAGCTTTCTTT
CASSLVGPSRTEAFF
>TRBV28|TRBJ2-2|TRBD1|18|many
TGTGCCAGCAGTCCCCCCCAGACAGGGGTTCCTGTGCCCGGGGAGCTGTTTTTT
CASSPPQTGVPVPGELFF
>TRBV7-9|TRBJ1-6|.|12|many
TGTGCCAGCAGCCGTGGGAATTCACCCCTCCACTTT
CASSRGNSPLHF
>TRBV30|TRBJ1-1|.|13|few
TGTGCCTGGAGAACAGGGCAGAACACTGAAGCTTTCTTT
CAWRTGQNTEAFF
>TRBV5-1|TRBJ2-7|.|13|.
TGCGCCAGCAGCTTGCACTGGTGGGGCGAGCAGTACTTC
CASSLHWWGEQYF
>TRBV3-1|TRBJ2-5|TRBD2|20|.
TGTGCCAGCAGCCAAGAATTCGTCTTGGGGCGGGAGACCGGGGGGGAGACCCAGTACTTC
CASSQEFVLGRETGGETQYF
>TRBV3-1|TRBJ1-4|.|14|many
TGTGCCAGCAGCCAAGCGGGGGTAAGGGAAAAACTGTTTTTT
CASSQAGVREKLFF
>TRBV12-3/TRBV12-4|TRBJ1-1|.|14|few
TGTGCCAGCAGTCCCCCGTGGGGGAACACTGAAGCTTTCTTT
CASSPPWGNTEAFF
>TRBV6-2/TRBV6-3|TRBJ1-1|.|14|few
TGTGCCAGCAGTTCGCAGCTGGCGAACACTGAAGCTTTCTTT
CASSSQLANTEAFF
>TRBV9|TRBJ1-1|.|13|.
TGTGCCAGCAGCGTAGGACAGACCACTGAAGCTTTCTTT
CASSVGQTTEAFF
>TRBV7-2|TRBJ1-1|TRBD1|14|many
TGTGCCAGCAGCCACAGGGGGCGAATCGCTGAAGCTTTCTTT
CASSHRGRIAEAFF
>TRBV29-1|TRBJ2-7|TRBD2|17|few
TGCAGCGTTGAATTGGTCAGTCGCGGGAGGGCCACCCGCGAGCAGTACTTC
CSVELVSRGRATREQYF
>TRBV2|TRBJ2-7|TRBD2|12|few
TGTGCCAGCAGGGGGACTAGCGTAAAGAAGTACTTC
CASRGTSVKKYF
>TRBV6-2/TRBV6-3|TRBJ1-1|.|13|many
TGTGCCAGCGGGGAGGGGATGAACACTGAAGCTTTCTTT
CASGEGMNTEAFF
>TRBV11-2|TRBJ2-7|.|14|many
TGTGCCAGCAGCTTAAGCCGGGACCCCTACGAGCAGTACTTC
CASSLSRDPYEQYF
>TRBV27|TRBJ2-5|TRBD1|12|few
TGTGCCAGCAAGATCTCAGGGGGTACCCAGTACTTC
CASKISGGTQYF
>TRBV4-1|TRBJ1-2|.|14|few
TGCGCCAGCAGCCAAGATATGTCCCGGCGGGGCTACACCTTC
CASSQDMSRRGYTF
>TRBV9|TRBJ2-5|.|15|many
TGTGCCAGCAGCGTAGGAGAAGGGTTTAGGGAGACCCAGTACTTC
CASSVGEGFRETQYF
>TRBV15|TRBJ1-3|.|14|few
TGTGCCACCAGCAGAGATCGACCTGGAAACACCATATATTTT
CATSRDRPGNTIYF
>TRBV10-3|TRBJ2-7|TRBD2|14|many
TGTGCCATCAGTGAGGCTAGCGGGGACACCGAGCAGTACTTC
CAISEASGDTEQYF
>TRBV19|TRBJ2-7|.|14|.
TGTGCCAGTAAGCGGGACACGAGCTCCTACGAGCAGTACTTC
CASKRDTSSYEQYF
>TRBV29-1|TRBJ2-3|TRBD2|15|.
TGCAGCGTTGGACTAGCGGGAGTTCGCGCAGATACGCAGTATTTT
CSVGLAGVRADTQYF
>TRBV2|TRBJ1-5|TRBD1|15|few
TGTGCCAGCAGTGCATGGGACAGGAACAATCAGCCCCAGCATTTT
CASSAWDRNNQPQHF
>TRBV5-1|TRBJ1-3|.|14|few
TGTGCCAGCAGCGTAGGCCAGGTCGGAAACACCATATATTTT
CASSVGQVGNTIYF
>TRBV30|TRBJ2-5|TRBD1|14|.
TGTGCCTGGAGTGTATACAGGGGGCAAGAGACCCAGTACTTC
CAWSVYRGQETQYF
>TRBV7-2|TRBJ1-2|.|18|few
TGTGCCAGCAGCTTAACCGGGGACTCGTCTATCAGGAACTATGGCTACACCTTC
CASSLTGDSSIRNYGYTF
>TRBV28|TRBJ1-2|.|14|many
TGTGCCAGCAGTTTGTCGGGACTCACGGGACGCTACACCTTC
CASSLSGLTGRYTF
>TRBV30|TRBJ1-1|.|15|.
TGTGCCTGGATGCGTCGGAGAAGGAGTGACACTGAAGCTTTCTTT
CAWMRRRRSDTEAFF
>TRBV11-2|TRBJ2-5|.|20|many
TGTGCCAGCAGCTCCCTTTTCCAATTTCTTGCGGCGGGAATACAAGAGACCCAGTACTTC
CASSSLFQFLAAGIQETQYF
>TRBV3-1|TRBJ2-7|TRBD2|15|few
TGTGCCAGCAGCCCGCGGGAGGGCCAATCCTACGAGCAGTACTTC
CASSPREGQSYEQYF
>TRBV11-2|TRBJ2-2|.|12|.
TGTGCCAGCAGTATCGAGGCCGGGGAGCTGTTTTTT
CASSIEAGELFF
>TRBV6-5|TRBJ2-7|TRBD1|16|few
TGTGCCAGCAGTTCGTCCCGGGACAGAGTGATCGGCGAGCAGTACTTC
CASSSSRDRVIGEQYF
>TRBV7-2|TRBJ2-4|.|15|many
TGTGCCAGCAGCCCCAGCGCTATGGCCAAAAACATTCAGTACTTC
CASSPSAMAKNIQYF
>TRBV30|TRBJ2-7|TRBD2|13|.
TGTGCCTGGACCAGAGCGGGAGGCCACGAGCAGTACTTC
CAWTRAGGHEQYF
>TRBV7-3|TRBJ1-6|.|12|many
TGTGCCAGCAGCTCGACGGGGGGACCCCTCCACTTT
CASSSTGGPLHF
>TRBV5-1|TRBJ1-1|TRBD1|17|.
TGCGCCAGCAGCTTGGGACAGGGGGCTCTGGTAGACACTGAAGCTTTCTTT
CASSLGQGALVDTEAFF
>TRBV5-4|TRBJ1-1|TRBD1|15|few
TGTGCCAGCAGCTCGACAGGGGGCTTTAACACTGAAGCTTTCTTT
CASSSTGGFNTEAFF
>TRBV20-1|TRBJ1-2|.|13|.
TGCAGTGCTAGTGCGGGTACGGACTATGGCTACACCTTC
CSASAGTDYGYTF
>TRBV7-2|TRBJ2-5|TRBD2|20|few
TGTGCCAGCAGCCGAACGCTCCGGGACTACACGCGCCGGCTCCAAGAGACCCAGTACTTC
CASSRTLRDYTRRLQETQYF
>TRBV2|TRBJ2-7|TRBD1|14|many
TGTGCCAGCAGAAACGAGGGGGCTTCCTACGAGCAGTACTTC
CASRNEGASYEQYF
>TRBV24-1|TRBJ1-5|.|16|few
TGTGCCACCAGTGATCCCAGTCCGGGTCTCAATCAGCCCCAGCATTTT
CATSDPSPGLNQPQHF
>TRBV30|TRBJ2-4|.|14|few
TGTGCCTGGAACCACGGTGGAGCCAAAAACATTCAGTACTTC
CAWNHGGAKNIQYF
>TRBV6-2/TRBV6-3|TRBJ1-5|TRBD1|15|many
TGTGCCAGCAGACACCAGGGGGCTCCGAATCAGCCCCAGCATTTT
CASRHQGAPNQPQHF
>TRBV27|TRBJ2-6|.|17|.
TGTGCCAGCAGTTTAGAGGGTCCGCGCTCTGGGGCCAACGTCCTGACTTTC
CASSLEGPRSGANVLTF
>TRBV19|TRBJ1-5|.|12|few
TGTGCCAGTAGTATGTGGGATCAGCCCCAGCATTTT
CASSMWDQPQHF